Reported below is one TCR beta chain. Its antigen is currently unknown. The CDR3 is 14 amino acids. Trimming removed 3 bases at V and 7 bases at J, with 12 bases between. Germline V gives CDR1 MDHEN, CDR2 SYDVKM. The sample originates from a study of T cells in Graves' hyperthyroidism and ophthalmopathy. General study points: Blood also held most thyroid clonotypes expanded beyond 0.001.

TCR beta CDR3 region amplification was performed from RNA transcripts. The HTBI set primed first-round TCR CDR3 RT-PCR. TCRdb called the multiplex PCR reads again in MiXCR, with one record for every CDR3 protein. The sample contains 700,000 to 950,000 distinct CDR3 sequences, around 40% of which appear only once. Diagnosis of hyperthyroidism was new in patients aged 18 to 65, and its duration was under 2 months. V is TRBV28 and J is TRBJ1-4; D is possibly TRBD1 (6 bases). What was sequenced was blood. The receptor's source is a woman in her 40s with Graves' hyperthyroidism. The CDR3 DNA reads TGTGCCAGCAGTTTTGCAGGGGAGAGTGAAAAACTGTTTTTT. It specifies CASSFAGESEKLFF.